Reported below is one TCR beta chain. The target antigen is unknown. The CDR3 has 12 residues. Germline V CDR1 and CDR2: SNHLY, FYNNEI. V shed 3 bases and J shed 4 bases, with 4 bases lying between them. These data belong to a study of T cell responses to AZD1222 COVID-19 vaccine. Assay: immunoSEQ multiplex PCR; the TCRdb copy retains only in-frame clones and omits some. The table records approximately 110,000 clones, nearly 90% of them present only once. Study-wide findings and caveats: AZD1222 recipients seropositive at baseline numbered only 5 or 6.

This clonotype was sampled from an adult in good health. The V and J genes are TRBV2 and TRBJ1-5; D gene unclear. The sample in question was peripheral blood, obtained on day 0 of MenACWY control vaccination. The CDR3 sequence: CASSDRNQPQHF. CDR3 nucleotide sequence: TGTGCCAGCAGTGACCGGAATCAGCCCCAGCATTTT.